Below, one T cell receptor beta chain is given with its context. Researchers ran the PCR with 60 Vbeta and 13 Jbeta primers. Some clones are missing from TCRdb's copy, which holds only in-frame ones; the method was immunoSEQ multiplex PCR. Of about 160,000 clones listed, approximately 85% are singletons. The data were taken from a study of cytomegalovirus exposure and HLA in healthy donors. After removal of 0 bases from V and 5 bases from J, the junction contained 5 bases not matched to a gene. Germline V lookup: CDR1 SGHTA, CDR2 FQGNSA. CDR3 size: 16 residues. The rearrangement links TRBV7-2 to TRBJ2-7; the match to TRBD2 covers 12 bases. The receptor's source is a man between 18 and 35 years old in good health and CMV-seropositive. The sequenced material came from PBMCs. The CDR3 nucleotides read TGTGCCAGCAGCTTAGCCTGGACTAGCGGGGAAAACGAGCAGTACTTC. It is translated as CASSLAWTSGENEQYF.